The clone carrying this T cell receptor (beta chain) was detected a few times. Produced via immunoSEQ multiplex PCR; TCRdb's table is partial and in-frame only. The data show just over 300,000 clones, roughly 87% seen once. Germline values: CDR1 LGHNA, CDR2 YNFKEQ. The CDR3 spans 14 residues. Trimming removed 0 bases from V and 4 bases from J, with 9 bases in between. This entry is derived from a study of blood T cell repertoires in COVID-19. The material sequenced was PBMCs or T cells enriched from blood (not recorded which). The sequence was collected from a woman between 18 and 29 years old who had recovered from COVID-19. The rearrangement links TRBV4-2 to TRBJ1-1; D is undetermined. The CDR3 region is CASSQEARSTEAFF. In DNA form, the CDR3 reads TGTGCCAGCAGCCAAGAGGCCCGGAGCACTGAAGCTTTCTTT.